Listed below are T cell receptor beta chains from one sample, sequenced in a study of T cells in localized non-small cell lung cancer. Sequencing used immunoSEQ multiplex PCR; TCRdb keeps in-frame clones, though not all of them. Seen here are approximately 16,000 clones, more than 70% observed once, and the top ten hold approximately 24%. The specimen comprised peripheral blood, sampled before any cancer treatment. The receptors come from a female donor aged 60 or older with stage I squamous cell lung carcinoma. CDR3s include the opening cysteine and the closing phenylalanine or tryptophan. D genes are given only for firm matches. A clone size is listed for some rows: how often the clone was seen (once, few, many), or a class if it is expanded.

size,D,J,V,DNA,CDR3
few,TRBD1,TRBJ1-3,TRBV6-6,TGTGCCAGCAGATCACAGGGGGGCTCTGGAAACACCATATATTTT,CASRSQGGSGNTIYF
-,-,TRBJ1-4,TRBV25-1,TGTGCCAGCGCGGGGCCTAATGAAAAACTGTTTTTT,CASAGPNEKLFF
few,TRBD1,TRBJ1-5,TRBV27,TGTGCCAGCAGTTTCGGGACAGGGGGCCAGAATCAGCCCCAGCATTTT,CASSFGTGGQNQPQHF
-,-,TRBJ2-2,TRBV29-1,TGCAGCGTTGGAAATAGTGGGGACGGCGGGGAGCTGTTTTTT,CSVGNSGDGGELFF
-,-,TRBJ2-5,TRBV5-6,TGTGCCAGCAGCTTGTATGTGGCTCGCCAAGAGACCCAGTACTTC,CASSLYVARQETQYF
-,-,TRBJ2-2,TRBV5-1,TGCGCCAGCGGAAGGGACTTCAACACCGGGGAGCTGTTTTTT,CASGRDFNTGELFF
few,-,TRBJ2-7,TRBV19,TGTGCCAGTAGTATAGGACTTCGGGCGGGGTACTACGAGCAGTACTTC,CASSIGLRAGYYEQYF
-,-,TRBJ1-5,TRBV6-1,TGTGCCAGCAGTGAATTCAGGGGCGATAATCAGCCCCAGCATTTT,CASSEFRGDNQPQHF
few,-,TRBJ2-3,TRBV27,TGTGCCAGCAGTTTCACCGCGACGGGGAATACGCAGTATTTT,CASSFTATGNTQYF
-,TRBD1,TRBJ2-7,TRBV27,TGTGCCAGCAGTCGCCCATCGGACAGGGAGAACGAGCAGTACTTC,CASSRPSDRENEQYF
-,-,TRBJ2-2,TRBV5-4,TGTGCCAGCAGCTTAGCAGGGAACACCGGGGAGCTGTTTTTT,CASSLAGNTGELFF
-,-,TRBJ2-3,TRBV2,TGTGCCACCGGCGGTAGCGCGACTAGCACAGATACGCAGTATTTT,CATGGSATSTDTQYF
-,-,TRBJ1-1,TRBV5-1,TGCGCCAGCAGCTTTGAGGCAGGTGACACTGAAGCTTTCTTT,CASSFEAGDTEAFF
-,-,TRBJ2-7,TRBV28,TGTGCCAGCAGTTTAATGTCCAACGAGCAGTACTTC,CASSLMSNEQYF
-,TRBD1,TRBJ1-5,TRBV19,TGTGCCAGTAGTATAGCCGGACAGGGGCGGCGCAATCAGCCCCAGCATTTT,CASSIAGQGRRNQPQHF
-,-,TRBJ2-2,TRBV6-4,TGTGCCAGCAGTCCCTCCATAGGTGGCGGGGAGCTGTTTTTT,CASSPSIGGGELFF
-,-,TRBJ1-5,TRBV6-5,TGTGCCAGCAGTTACTCGTGGGGAGGCAATCAGCCCCAGCATTTT,CASSYSWGGNQPQHF
-,TRBD2,TRBJ2-5,TRBV9,TGTGCCAGCAGCCTGGGACTAGCGGGAGAGACCCAGTACTTC,CASSLGLAGETQYF
-,-,TRBJ2-1,TRBV10-3,TGTGCCATCAGTGAGTCGGATTCTTCCTACAATGAGCAGTTCTTC,CAISESDSSYNEQFF
-,TRBD2,TRBJ2-3,TRBV19,TGTGCCAGTAGTATCGGGACTAAAGGGGGCACAGATACGCAGTATTTT,CASSIGTKGGTDTQYF
-,-,TRBJ1-2,TRBV30,TGTGCCTGGAGTGTGGCAGAGGGCTACACCTTC,CAWSVAEGYTF
-,-,TRBJ1-1,TRBV6-6,TGTGCCAGCAGTTCCCCAAAAGTGGACACTGAAGCTTTCTTT,CASSSPKVDTEAFF